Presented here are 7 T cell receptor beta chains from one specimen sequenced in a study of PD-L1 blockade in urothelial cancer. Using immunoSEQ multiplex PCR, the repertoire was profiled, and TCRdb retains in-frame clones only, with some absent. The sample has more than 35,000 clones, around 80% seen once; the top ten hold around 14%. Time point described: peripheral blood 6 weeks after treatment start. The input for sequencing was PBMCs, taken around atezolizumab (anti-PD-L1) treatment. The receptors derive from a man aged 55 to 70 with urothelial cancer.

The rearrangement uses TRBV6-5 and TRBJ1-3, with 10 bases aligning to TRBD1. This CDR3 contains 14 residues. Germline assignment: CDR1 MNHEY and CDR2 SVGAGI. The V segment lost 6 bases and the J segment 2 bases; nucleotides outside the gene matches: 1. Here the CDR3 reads CASRGQGTGNTIYF. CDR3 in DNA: TGTGCCAGCAGGGGACAGGGGACTGGAAACACCATATATTTT.

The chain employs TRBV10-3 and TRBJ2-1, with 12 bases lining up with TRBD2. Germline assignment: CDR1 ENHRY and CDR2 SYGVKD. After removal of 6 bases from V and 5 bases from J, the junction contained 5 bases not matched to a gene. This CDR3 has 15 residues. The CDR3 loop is CAIRASGGENNEQFF. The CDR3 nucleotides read TGTGCCATCAGAGCTAGCGGGGGGGAAAACAATGAGCAGTTCTTC.

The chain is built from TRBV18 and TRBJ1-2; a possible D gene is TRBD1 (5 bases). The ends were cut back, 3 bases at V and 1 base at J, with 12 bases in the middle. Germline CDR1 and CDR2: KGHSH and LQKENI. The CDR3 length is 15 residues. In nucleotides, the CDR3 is TGTGCCAGCTCACCCAGGGAGGGAGTTAACTATGGCTACACCTTC. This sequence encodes CASSPREGVNYGYTF.

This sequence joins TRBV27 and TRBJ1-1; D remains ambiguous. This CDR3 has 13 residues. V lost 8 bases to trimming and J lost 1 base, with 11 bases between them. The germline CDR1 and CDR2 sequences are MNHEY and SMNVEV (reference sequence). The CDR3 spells CASRSRRNTEAFF. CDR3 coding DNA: TGTGCCAGCCGCTCTCGGAGGAACACTGAAGCTTTCTTT.

The CDR3 bases are TGTGCCAGCAGTTACTCTGGGACAGGGGGTTGGCCCCAGCATTTT. Protein sequence: CASSYSGTGGWPQHF. The chain uses TRBV6-5 and TRBJ1-5; 11 bases line up with TRBD1. The CDR3 spans 15 residues. CDR1 is MNHEY and CDR2 is SVGAGI in the germline V gene. J gave up 9 bases and V 0 bases, and 4 bases lay outside the gene matches.

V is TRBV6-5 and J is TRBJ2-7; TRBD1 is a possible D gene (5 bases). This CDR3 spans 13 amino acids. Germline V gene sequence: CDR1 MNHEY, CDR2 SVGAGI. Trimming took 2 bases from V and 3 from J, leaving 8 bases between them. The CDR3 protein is CASSYPGFYEQYF. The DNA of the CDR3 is TGTGCCAGCAGTTACCCAGGGTTCTACGAGCAGTACTTC.

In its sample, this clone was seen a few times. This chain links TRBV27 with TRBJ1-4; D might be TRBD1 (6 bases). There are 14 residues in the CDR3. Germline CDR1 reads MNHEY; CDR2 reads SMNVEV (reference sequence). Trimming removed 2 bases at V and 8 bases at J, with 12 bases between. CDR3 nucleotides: TGTGCCAGCAGTTTAATTGGACAGCCGGAAAAACTGTTTTTT. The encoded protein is CASSLIGQPEKLFF.